These T cell receptor beta chains were read from a single sample in a study of blood T cell repertoires in COVID-19. Profiling relied on immunoSEQ multiplex PCR, and the TCRdb table lists in-frame clones only, not all of them. Found here are some 33,000 clones, 65% to 90% of them singletons; the top ten hold about an eighth. Input material: peripheral blood. The receptors shown here come from a human donor in a cohort sampled during active COVID-19. Each CDR3 is given without its conserved first and last residue. Fields, in order: J gene, clone size, V gene, CDR3 protein. Clone size is given for some rows only: seen once, a few or many times, or a class if the clone is expanded.

>TRBJ1-3|-|TRBV28
ASIEGQRGNTIY
>TRBJ2-1|once|TRBV7-9
ASSPGTSGESYNEQF
>TRBJ2-2|once|TRBV4-3
ASSQDRGSGGRELF
>TRBJ1-1|-|TRBV12-5
ASGLWTGRAEAF
>TRBJ1-6|few|TRBV7-2
ASSPGDSNSPLH
>TRBJ1-2|-|TRBV4-3
ASRDRGQANYGYT
>TRBJ1-2|-|TRBV6-5
ASSYGIGQRGYT
>TRBJ1-5|-|TRBV27
ASSGGASSHQPQH
>TRBJ2-2|-|TRBV5-1
ASSSDINTGELF
>TRBJ2-1|-|TRBV11-2
ASSLRFSGVSSGEQF
>TRBJ2-7|-|TRBV7-5
ARSLDPPGAHLNFSYEQY
>TRBJ2-7|-|TRBV7-2
ASSRGQVAYEQY
>TRBJ1-4|-|TRBV5-5
ASSLGTGGEKLF
>TRBJ2-7|-|TRBV19
ASSIDTGLGEQY
>TRBJ1-6|-|TRBV5-4
ASSWDRNSPLH
>TRBJ1-3|-|TRBV5-6
ASSLSGGNTIY
>TRBJ2-1|-|TRBV6-4
ASSDSGGARYNEQF
>TRBJ2-2|-|TRBV30
AWGSHTGELF
>TRBJ1-5|-|TRBV6-5
ASRRQGGSNQPQH
>TRBJ2-4|-|TRBV2
ASSPSDRLAKNIQY
>TRBJ2-7|-|TRBV19
ASSPRGGSHEQY
>TRBJ1-1|once|TRBV5-1
ASSFTGGTEAF
>TRBJ2-4|-|TRBV19
ASSPVLGTGIAKNIQY
>TRBJ1-1|-|TRBV3-1/TRBV3-2
ASSQVRGTEAF
>TRBJ2-7|-|TRBV5-1
ASSFSRGATYEQY
>TRBJ2-7|-|TRBV9
ASSVADRGKGEQY
>TRBJ1-2|-|TRBV4-2
ASSQEAGAVYGYT
>TRBJ1-6|-|TRBV14
ASSRTRTGPSPLH
>TRBJ1-2|-|TRBV5-1
ASSPPQAYGYT
>TRBJ1-3|once|TRBV19
ASSHGQGTGNTIY
>TRBJ1-3|few|TRBV5-5
ASSFGDSSGNTIY
>TRBJ2-2|few|TRBV5-1
ASSPLSTPGELF
>TRBJ1-4|few|TRBV21-1
ASSKGFRGPGKLF
>TRBJ2-2|-|TRBV11-2
ASRLTGTTGELF
>TRBJ2-2|-|TRBV7-2
ASSLRGLSGELF
>TRBJ2-7|-|TRBV28
ASSSGKYEQY
>TRBJ2-7|-|TRBV10-3
AISGAAGLATYEQY
>TRBJ1-1|few|TRBV9
ASSSRTGGTEAF
>TRBJ2-5|-|TRBV20-1
SASRLSGRLGGTQY
>TRBJ2-3|-|TRBV15
ATSPGLALAADTQY
>TRBJ2-5|-|TRBV7-2
ASSLGGGGETQY
>TRBJ1-2|-|TRBV18
ASSLGDTNYGYT
>TRBJ2-2|-|TRBV7-2
ASSSGLAGGRGAGELF
>TRBJ1-6|-|TRBV6-5
ASSDKTSYNSPLH
>TRBJ2-1|-|TRBV11-2
ASSSIVLDNEQF
>TRBJ2-7|few|TRBV10-2
ASSAGRGSEQY
>TRBJ2-2|-|TRBV28
ASSSGGVIGELF
>TRBJ1-5|-|TRBV7-2
ASSPEVGAHNQPQH
>TRBJ1-4|-|TRBV28
ASSLPGANEKLF
>TRBJ2-1|once|TRBV6-5
ASSYSGTPYNEQF
>TRBJ2-1|-|TRBV7-2
ASSSSTHYNEQF
>TRBJ2-7|-|TRBV5-1
ASSLLGLVAYEQY
>TRBJ2-7|-|TRBV5-5
ASSLEGTLGYEQY
>TRBJ2-5|once|TRBV5-4
ATTRSGGGGGETQY
>TRBJ2-2|-|TRBV4-3
ASSQDSPGELF
>TRBJ2-7|-|TRBV11-1
ASRGGTDYEQY
>TRBJ1-1|few|TRBV19
ASSTNTGAATEAF
>TRBJ2-7|-|TRBV5-1
ASSYNRGAGEQY
>TRBJ2-2|-|TRBV5-1
ASSLVSSGNTGELF
>TRBJ1-5|-|TRBV28
ASRPWGQGIPWGNQPQH